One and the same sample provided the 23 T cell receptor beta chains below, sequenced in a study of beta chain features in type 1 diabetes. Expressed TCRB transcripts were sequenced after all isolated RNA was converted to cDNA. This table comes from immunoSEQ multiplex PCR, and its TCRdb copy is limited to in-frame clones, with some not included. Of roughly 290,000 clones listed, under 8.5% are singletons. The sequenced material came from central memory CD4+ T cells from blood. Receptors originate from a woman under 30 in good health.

DNA of the CDR3: TGTGCCTGTGGGGGAAACACCATATATTTT. Translating gives CACGGNTIYF. The chain uses TRBV30 and TRBJ1-3; no clear D gene. The germline V and J ends were trimmed by 6 bases and 4 bases, with 4 bases remaining between them. This CDR3 region has 10 residues. The germline V gene encodes CDR1 GTSNPN and CDR2 SVGIG (reference sequence).

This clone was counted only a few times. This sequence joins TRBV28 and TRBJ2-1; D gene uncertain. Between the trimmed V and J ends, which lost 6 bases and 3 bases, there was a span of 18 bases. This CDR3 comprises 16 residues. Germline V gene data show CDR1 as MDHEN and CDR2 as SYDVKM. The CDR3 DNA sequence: TGTGCCAGCAGAGGAGCCTTAGCCGGTTTCTACAATGAGCAGTTCTTC. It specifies CASRGALAGFYNEQFF.

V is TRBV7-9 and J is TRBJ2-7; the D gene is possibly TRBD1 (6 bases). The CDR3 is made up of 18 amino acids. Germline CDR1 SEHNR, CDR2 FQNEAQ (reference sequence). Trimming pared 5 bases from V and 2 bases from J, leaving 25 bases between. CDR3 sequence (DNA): TGTGCCAGCAGCCGACGGCGAGGGGGAGAACCTAATCCCTACGAGCAGTACTTC. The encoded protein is CASSRRRGGEPNPYEQYF.

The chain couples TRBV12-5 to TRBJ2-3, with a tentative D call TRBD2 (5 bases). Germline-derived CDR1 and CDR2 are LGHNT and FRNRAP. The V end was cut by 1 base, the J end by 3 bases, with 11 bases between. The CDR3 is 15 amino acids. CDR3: CASGLGLSETDTQYF. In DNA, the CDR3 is TGTGCTAGTGGTTTGGGACTATCTGAGACAGATACGCAGTATTTT.

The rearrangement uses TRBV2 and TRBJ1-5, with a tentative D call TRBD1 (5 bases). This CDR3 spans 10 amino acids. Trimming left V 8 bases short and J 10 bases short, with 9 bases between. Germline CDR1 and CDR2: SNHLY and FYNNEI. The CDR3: CASGGEPQHF. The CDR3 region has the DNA TGTGCCAGCGGGGGGGAACCCCAGCATTTT.

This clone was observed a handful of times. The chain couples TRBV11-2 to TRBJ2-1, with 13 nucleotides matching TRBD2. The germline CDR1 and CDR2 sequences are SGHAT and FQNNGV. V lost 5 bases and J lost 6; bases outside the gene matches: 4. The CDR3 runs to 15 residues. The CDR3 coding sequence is TGTGCCAGCAGCCACACTAGCGGGGGGGGCAATGAGCAGTTCTTC. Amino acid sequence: CASSHTSGGGNEQFF.

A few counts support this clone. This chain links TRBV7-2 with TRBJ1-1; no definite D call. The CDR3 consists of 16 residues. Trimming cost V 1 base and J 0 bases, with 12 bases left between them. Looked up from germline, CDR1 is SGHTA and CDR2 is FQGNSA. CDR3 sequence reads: CASSLVRAGLNTEAFF. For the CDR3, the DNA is TGTGCCAGCAGCTTAGTTCGGGCGGGGTTGAACACTGAAGCTTTCTTT.

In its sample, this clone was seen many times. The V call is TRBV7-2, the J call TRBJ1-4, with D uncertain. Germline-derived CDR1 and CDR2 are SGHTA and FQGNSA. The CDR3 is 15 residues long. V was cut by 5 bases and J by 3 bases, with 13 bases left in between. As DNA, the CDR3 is TGTGCCAGCAGCCTGAACCCGGGATCTAATGAAAAACTGTTTTTT. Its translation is CASSLNPGSNEKLFF. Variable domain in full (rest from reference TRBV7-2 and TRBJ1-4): GAGVSQSPSNKVTEKGKDVELRCDPISGHTALYWYRQSLGQGLEFLIYFQGNSAPDKSGLPSDRFSAERTGGSVSTLTIQRTQQEDSAVYLCASSLNPGSNEKLFFGSGTQLSVL.

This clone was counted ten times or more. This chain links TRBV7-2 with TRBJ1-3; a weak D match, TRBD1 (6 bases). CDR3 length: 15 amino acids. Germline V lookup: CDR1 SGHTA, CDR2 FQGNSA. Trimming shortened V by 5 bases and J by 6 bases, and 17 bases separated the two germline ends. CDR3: CASSRPSMGANTIYF. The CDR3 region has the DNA TGTGCCAGCAGCCGACCGTCTATGGGGGCAAACACCATATATTTT.

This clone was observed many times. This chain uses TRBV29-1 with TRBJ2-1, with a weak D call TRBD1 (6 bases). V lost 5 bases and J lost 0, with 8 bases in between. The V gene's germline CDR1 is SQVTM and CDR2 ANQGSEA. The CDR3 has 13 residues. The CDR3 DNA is TGCAGCGTTTGGACAGCCTCCTACAATGAGCAGTTCTTC. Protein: CSVWTASYNEQFF.

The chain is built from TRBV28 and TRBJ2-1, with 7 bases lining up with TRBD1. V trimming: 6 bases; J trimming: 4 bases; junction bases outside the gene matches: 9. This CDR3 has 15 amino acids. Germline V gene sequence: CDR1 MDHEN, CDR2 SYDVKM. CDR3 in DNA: TGTGCCAGCAGGAATCCGGGACAGAGATACAATGAGCAGTTCTTC. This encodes CASRNPGQRYNEQFF.

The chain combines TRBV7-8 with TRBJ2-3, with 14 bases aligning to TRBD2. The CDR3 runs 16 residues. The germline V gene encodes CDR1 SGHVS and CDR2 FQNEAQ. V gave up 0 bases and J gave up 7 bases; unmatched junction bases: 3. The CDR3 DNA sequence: TGTGCCAGCAGCTTAGCGACTAGCGGGGGGGCAAATACGCAGTATTTT. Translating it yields CASSLATSGGANTQYF.

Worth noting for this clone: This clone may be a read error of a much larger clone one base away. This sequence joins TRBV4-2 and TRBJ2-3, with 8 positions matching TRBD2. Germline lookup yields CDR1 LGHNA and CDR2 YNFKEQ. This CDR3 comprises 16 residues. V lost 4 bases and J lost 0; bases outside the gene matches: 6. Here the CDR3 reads CASSRTLAVSTDTQYF. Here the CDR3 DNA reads TGTGCCAGCAGCCGGACACTAGCGGTGAGCACAGATACGCAGTATTTT.

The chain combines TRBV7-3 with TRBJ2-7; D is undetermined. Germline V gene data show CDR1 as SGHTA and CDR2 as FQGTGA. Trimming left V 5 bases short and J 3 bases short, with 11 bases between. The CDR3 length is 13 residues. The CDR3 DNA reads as TGTGCCAGCAGCCCAGGACCGGACTACGAGCAGTACTTC. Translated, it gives CASSPGPDYEQYF.

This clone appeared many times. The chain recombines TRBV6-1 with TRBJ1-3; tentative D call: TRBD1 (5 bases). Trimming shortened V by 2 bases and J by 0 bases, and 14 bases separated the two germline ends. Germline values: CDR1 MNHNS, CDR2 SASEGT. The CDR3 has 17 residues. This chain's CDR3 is CASSEQSRGSSGNTIYF. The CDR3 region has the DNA TGTGCCAGCAGTGAACAATCCCGGGGCAGCTCTGGAAACACCATATATTTT.

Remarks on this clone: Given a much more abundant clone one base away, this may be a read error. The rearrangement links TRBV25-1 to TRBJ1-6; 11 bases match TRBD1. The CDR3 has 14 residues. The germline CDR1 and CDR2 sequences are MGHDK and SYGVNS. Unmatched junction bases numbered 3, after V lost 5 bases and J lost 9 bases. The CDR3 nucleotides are TGTGCCAGCAGTCCCGGGACAGGGGGTTCACCCCTCCACTTT. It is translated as CASSPGTGGSPLHF.

For the CDR3, the DNA is TGCGCCAGCAGCCTGGCGTCTAGCGGGCATAGCACAGATACGCAGTATTTT. Amino acid sequence: CASSLASSGHSTDTQYF. The V and J genes are TRBV5-1 and TRBJ2-3; 8 nucleotides line up with TRBD2. This CDR3 is 17 amino acids long. Germline loops: CDR1 SGHRS, CDR2 YFSETQ. V gave up 4 bases and J gave up 0 bases; unmatched junction bases: 10.

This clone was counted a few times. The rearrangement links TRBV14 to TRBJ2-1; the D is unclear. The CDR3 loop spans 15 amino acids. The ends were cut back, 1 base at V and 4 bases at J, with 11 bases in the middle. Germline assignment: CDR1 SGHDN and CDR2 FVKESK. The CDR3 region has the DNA TGTGCCAGCAGCCAAGTCGGACCTAGGTACAATGAGCAGTTCTTC. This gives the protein CASSQVGPRYNEQFF.

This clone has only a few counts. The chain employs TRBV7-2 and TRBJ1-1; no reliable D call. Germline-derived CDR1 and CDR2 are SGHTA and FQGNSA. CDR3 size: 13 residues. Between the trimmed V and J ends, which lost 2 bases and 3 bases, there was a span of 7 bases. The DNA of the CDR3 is TGTGCCAGCAGCTTAATCACTGACACTGAAGCTTTCTTT. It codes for CASSLITDTEAFF.

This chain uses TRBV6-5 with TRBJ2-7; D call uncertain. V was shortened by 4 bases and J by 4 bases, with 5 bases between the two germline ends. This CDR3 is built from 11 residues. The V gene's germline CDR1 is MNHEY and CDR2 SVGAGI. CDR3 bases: TGTGCCAGCAGTTCCTGGTACGAGCAGTACTTC. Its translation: CASSSWYEQYF.

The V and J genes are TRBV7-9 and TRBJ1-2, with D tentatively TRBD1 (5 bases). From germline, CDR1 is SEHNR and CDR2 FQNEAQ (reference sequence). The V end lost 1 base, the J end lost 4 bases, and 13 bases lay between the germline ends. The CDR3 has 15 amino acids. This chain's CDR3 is CASSLDRQGFYGYTF. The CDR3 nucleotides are TGTGCCAGCAGCTTAGATCGCCAGGGTTTCTATGGCTACACCTTC. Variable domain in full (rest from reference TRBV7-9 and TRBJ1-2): DTGVSQNPRHKITKRGQNVTFRCDPISEHNRLYWYRQTLGQGPEFLTYFQNEAQLEKSRLLSDRFSAERPKGSFSTLEIQRTEQGDSAMYLCASSLDRQGFYGYTFGSGTRLTVV.

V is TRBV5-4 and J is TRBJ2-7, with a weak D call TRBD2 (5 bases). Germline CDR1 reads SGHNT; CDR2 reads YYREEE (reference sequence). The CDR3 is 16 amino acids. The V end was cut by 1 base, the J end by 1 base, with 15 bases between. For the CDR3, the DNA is TGTGCCAGCAGCTTGTACAGTAGCGCTCAGTCCTACGAGCAGTACGTC. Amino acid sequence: CASSLYSSAQSYEQYV.

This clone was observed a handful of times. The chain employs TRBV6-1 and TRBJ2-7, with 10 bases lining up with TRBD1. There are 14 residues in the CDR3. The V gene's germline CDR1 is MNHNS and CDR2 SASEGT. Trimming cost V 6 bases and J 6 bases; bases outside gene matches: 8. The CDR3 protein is CASSGDRGLGEQYV. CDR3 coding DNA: TGTGCCAGCAGCGGGGACAGGGGATTGGGCGAGCAGTACGTC.